This TCR beta chain was sequenced during a study of regulatory T cells in long-lasting Graves disease. Time point reported: newly diagnosed GD, antithyroid drugs for less than 3 months. RNA extracted from PBMCs served as the sequencing template. Arm-PCR of CDR3 regions and iRepertoire HTBI primers were used to build TCR beta libraries. TCRdb re-called the multiplex PCR reads through MiXCR, storing one row per CDR3 protein. The table has about 620,000 distinct CDR3 sequences, about 15% seen once. The V gene's germline CDR1 is SGHAT and CDR2 FQDESV (reference sequence). The V gene end was trimmed by 5 bases and the J gene end by 8 bases; junction bases not matched to a gene: 9. The CDR3 is 16 amino acids. The same specimen was also included in a second study, on T cells in Graves' hyperthyroidism and ophthalmopathy. From that second work: It was a median approximately 7.1 months before onset that the model predicted ophthalmopathy.

This specimen was peripheral blood mononuclear cells (PBMCs), taken at new diagnosis, from a patient treated with antithyroid drugs. This clonotype originated in a woman aged 25 to 45 with Graves disease. The genes are TRBV11-1 and TRBJ2-7; the match to TRBD2 covers 16 bases. This CDR3 is CASSPRGLAGGPKQYF. The CDR3, as DNA: TGTGCCAGCAGCCCTAGGGGACTAGCGGGAGGGCCGAAGCAGTACTTC.